A single sample gave rise to the 25 T cell receptor beta chains below, sequenced in a study of cytomegalovirus exposure and HLA in healthy donors. The PCR contained 60 Vbeta and 13 Jbeta primers. The table came from immunoSEQ multiplex PCR; TCRdb's copy has only in-frame clones and leaves some out. The sample lists 150,000 or so clones; approximately 88% were seen once. Sequencing was done on a sample of PBMCs. These receptors were obtained from a man aged 30-40 years in good health and CMV-seronegative.

The chain joins TRBV2 to TRBJ2-2; 9 bases align to TRBD1. V shed 8 bases and J 2 bases; nucleotides not matched to a gene: 9. The CDR3 totals 16 residues. Germline V gene sequence: CDR1 SNHLY, CDR2 FYNNEI. CDR3 protein: CASSRQGVDNTGELFF. In nucleotides, the CDR3 is TGTGCCAGCTCCCGACAGGGGGTGGACAACACCGGGGAGCTGTTTTTT.

The V call is TRBV27, the J call TRBJ2-7, with 9 bases fitting TRBD1. Germline assignment: CDR1 MNHEY and CDR2 SMNVEV (reference sequence). V lost 6 bases, J lost 1 base, and 7 bases stayed unmatched. The CDR3 length is 15 residues. This CDR3 reads CASRIQGAESYEQYF. The CDR3 bases are TGTGCCAGCAGGATACAGGGGGCGGAATCCTACGAGCAGTACTTC.

V is TRBV6-1 and J is TRBJ1-2; the match to TRBD1 covers 7 bases. J lost 2 bases, V lost 6 bases, and 6 bases had no gene match. This CDR3 spans 14 amino acids. Germline lookup yields CDR1 MNHNS and CDR2 SASEGT. The CDR3 coding sequence is TGTGCCAGCAGGAGGGACAGCCAAAACTATGGCTACACCTTC. Protein: CASRRDSQNYGYTF.

Details on this clone: Relative to the germline gene, one junction end is altered; a read error may explain this. This chain connects TRBV9 to TRBJ2-4; a weak D match, TRBD2 (7 bases). The length of the CDR3 is 22 residues. CDR1 and CDR2 from the germline V gene are SGDLS and YYNGEE. CDR3 coding DNA: TGTACCAGCAGCGTAGGGGAAAAATCCCATGAGGGGGGTTGGCGGGAGAAGGGCATTCAGTACTTC. Translating it yields CTSSVGEKSHEGGWREKGIQYF.

The chain joins TRBV9 to TRBJ2-2; TRBD2 is a possible D gene (7 bases). V was pared by 2 bases and J by 1 base, with 12 bases between. The germline CDR1 and CDR2 sequences are SGDLS and YYNGEE. The CDR3 extends over 16 amino acids. In DNA form, the CDR3 reads TGTGCCAGCAGCGTCGGCGGGGGCCGGAACACCGGGGAGCTGTTTTTT. Its protein is CASSVGGGRNTGELFF. The full variable domain, its missing parts supplied by reference TRBV9 and TRBJ2-2, is DSGVTQTPKHLITATGQRVTLRCSPRSGDLSVYWYQQSLDQGLQFLIQYYNGEERAKGNILERFSAQQFPDLHSELNLSSLELGDSALYFCASSVGGGRNTGELFFGEGSRLTVL.

The J gene is TRBJ1-5, the V gene TRBV18, with D possibly matching TRBD1 (5 bases). Germline CDR1 reads KGHSH; CDR2 reads LQKENI. With 6 bases removed from V and 2 bases from J, the gap between germline ends came to 14 bases. The CDR3 totals 15 residues. CDR3 DNA sequence: TGTGCCAGCTCGAAGGACACGAGCCGCAATCAGCCCCAGCATTTT. Amino acid sequence: CASSKDTSRNQPQHF.

The chain is built from TRBV21-1 and TRBJ1-2; the D call in the table, TRBD1, was not verified against the DNA. TRBV21-1 constitutes a pseudogene. CDR3 length: 14 amino acids. CDR3 nucleotide sequence: TGTGCCAGCAGCAGAGAAGGGGGCAGGTATGGCTACACCTTC. As protein: CASSREGGRYGYTF.

This clone has just one count. The junction departs from the called germline gene at one end, perhaps through a read error. This CDR3 is also generated by other DNA sequences in the sample. J is TRBJ2-7 and V is TRBV9; 7 bases are a match to TRBD1. The CDR3 has 14 residues. Germline CDR1 and CDR2: SGDLS and YYNGEE. The CDR3 here is CASSATGWSYEQYF. In DNA, the CDR3 is TGCGCCAGCAGCGCGACAGGGTGGTCCTACGAGCAGTACTTC.

The chain combines TRBV5-4 with TRBJ1-2; 9 positions agree with TRBD1. From germline, CDR1 is SGHNT and CDR2 YYREEE (reference sequence). This CDR3 has 15 residues. With 0 bases clipped from V and 4 bases from J, the junction kept 4 bases outside the gene matches. CDR3 loop: CASSLALDRGYGYTF. The CDR3 nucleotides are TGTGCCAGCAGCTTGGCGTTGGACAGGGGCTATGGCTACACCTTC.

The rearrangement joins TRBV11-3 to TRBJ2-7; maybe TRBD2 (7 bases). This CDR3 has 16 residues. V was trimmed by 5 bases and J by 2 bases, leaving 19 bases between them. The germline gives CDR1 SGHNT, CDR2 YENEEA. This CDR3 is CASSGGGASGPYEQYF. CDR3 bases: TGTGCCAGCAGCGGAGGGGGGGCTAGCGGTCCCTACGAGCAGTACTTC.

V is TRBV7-9 and J is TRBJ2-5; 7 bases agree with TRBD1. CDR3 length: 15 amino acids. V trimming: 1 base; J trimming: 2 bases; junction bases outside the gene matches: 4. In germline, CDR1 is SEHNR, CDR2 FQNEAQ (reference sequence). The DNA for the CDR3 is TGTGCCAGCAGCTTAGACGGCAGGGGGCAAGAGACCCAGTACTTC. It translates to CASSLDGRGQETQYF.

This clone was observed a few times. The chain has TRBV7-6 and TRBJ1-3, with a tentative D call TRBD1 (6 bases). CDR1 and CDR2 (germline): SGHVS, FNYEAQ. V was pared by 7 bases and J by 3 bases, with 10 bases between. The length of the CDR3 is 13 residues. CDR3 in DNA: TGTGCCAGCAAACAGGGCCTTGGAAACACCATATATTTT. It yields the protein CASKQGLGNTIYF.

The genes are TRBV5-1 and TRBJ2-1; D possibly corresponds to TRBD1 (6 bases). The CDR3 contains 14 residues. CDR1 SGHRS and CDR2 YFSETQ come from the germline V gene. The V and J ends lost 0 bases and 4 bases respectively, with 8 bases between them. The CDR3 nucleotides are TGCGCCAGCAGCTTGGGGGACAATTACAATGAGCAGTTCTTC. This sequence encodes CASSLGDNYNEQFF.

The chain carries TRBV14 and TRBJ2-5, with D possibly matching TRBD1 (7 bases). The CDR3 is 18 amino acids. The V and J ends lost 2 bases and 4 bases respectively, with 23 bases between them. Germline loops: CDR1 SGHDN, CDR2 FVKESK. CDR3 residues: CASSQWLGQPVGGETQYF. CDR3 in DNA: TGTGCCAGCAGCCAATGGTTGGGACAGCCCGTCGGGGGAGAGACCCAGTACTTC. Complete variable domain (other parts from reference TRBV14 and TRBJ2-5): EAGVTQFPSHSVIEKGQTVTLRCDPISGHDNLYWYRRVMGKEIKFLLHFVKESKQDESGMPNNRFLAERTGGTYSTLKVQPAELEDSGVYFCASSQWLGQPVGGETQYFGPGTRLLVL.

V is TRBV10-3 and J is TRBJ2-5; the match to TRBD2 covers 8 bases. There are 17 residues in the CDR3. V trimming: 5 bases; J trimming: 2 bases; junction bases outside the gene matches: 13. CDR1 and CDR2 (germline): ENHRY, SYGVKD. The CDR3 sequence: CAISKALAERRQETQYF. The CDR3 DNA reads TGTGCCATCAGTAAAGCACTAGCGGAGAGGCGTCAAGAGACCCAGTACTTC.

The chain employs TRBV19 and TRBJ1-2, with D possibly TRBD1 on 5 matching bases. Germline assignment: CDR1 LNHDA and CDR2 SQIVND (reference sequence). Trimming cost V 3 bases and J 0 bases, with 17 bases left between them. The CDR3 extends over 17 amino acids. CDR3 sequence (DNA): TGTGCCAGTAGTATCCCCTTTCAGGGAATTACTAACTATGGCTACACCTTC. Protein product: CASSIPFQGITNYGYTF.

This chain joins TRBV5-1 and TRBJ2-1; 9 bases match TRBD2. V trimming: 4 bases; J trimming: 5 bases; junction bases outside the gene matches: 7. The CDR3 has 15 residues. Germline-derived CDR1 and CDR2 are SGHRS and YFSETQ. CDR3 DNA: TGCGCCAGCAGCCCTGGACTAGCGTGGGACAATGAGCAGTTCTTC. Residues: CASSPGLAWDNEQFF.

This clone occurred a few times. V and J are TRBV9 and TRBJ2-2; 7 positions agree with TRBD2. The CDR3 spans 13 residues. CDR1 and CDR2 (germline): SGDLS, YYNGEE. The J segment lost 1 base and the V segment lost 8 bases, leaving 2 bases of the junction unmatched. CDR3 nucleotides: TGTGCCAGTCAGCGGGGGAACACCGGGGAGCTGTTTTTT. Its protein product is CASQRGNTGELFF.

This clone appeared many times. The chain joins TRBV7-9 to TRBJ2-7; a possible D gene is TRBD2 (5 bases). V dropped 1 base and J dropped 5 bases, with 18 bases sitting between them. Germline CDR1 and CDR2: SEHNR and FQNEAQ (reference sequence). The CDR3 extends over 16 amino acids. The CDR3 region is CASSLVRSGSLNEQYF. CDR3 coding DNA: TGTGCCAGCAGCTTAGTTAGGTCGGGGTCCCTGAACGAGCAGTACTTC.

The chain combines TRBV11-2 with TRBJ2-1; 10 nucleotides match TRBD2. Looked up from germline, CDR1 is SGHAT and CDR2 is FQNNGV. There are 17 residues in the CDR3. J lost 8 bases, V lost 5 bases, and 15 bases had no gene match. DNA of the CDR3: TGTGCCAGCAGCGACGTGAGTCAAAGCGGGGGGGCCTATGAGCAGTTCTTC. This codes for CASSDVSQSGGAYEQFF. The entire variable domain, with the rest obtained from reference TRBV11-2 and TRBJ2-1, is as follows: EAGVAQSPRYKIIEKRQSVAFWCNPISGHATLYWYQQILGQGPKLLIQFQNNGVVDDSQLPKDRFSAERLKGVDSTLKIQPAKLEDSAVYLCASSDVSQSGGAYEQFFGPGTRLTVL.

This chain links TRBV25-1 with TRBJ2-1; no firm D call. CDR1 MGHDK and CDR2 SYGVNS come from the germline V gene. V was cut by 6 bases and J by 0 bases, with 6 bases left in between. The CDR3 has 13 amino acids. Here the CDR3 reads CASRTGSYNEQFF. As DNA, the CDR3 is TGTGCCAGCAGGACTGGCTCCTACAATGAGCAGTTCTTC.

The chain couples TRBV7-9 to TRBJ2-5; TRBD2 matches at 12 bases. There are 17 residues in the CDR3. V shed 1 base and J 5 bases; nucleotides not matched to a gene: 8. Per germline, CDR1 SEHNR and CDR2 FQNEAQ (reference sequence). Written as DNA, the CDR3 is TGTGCCAGCAGCTTAGGTCCTAGCGGGAGGGCCCAGGAGACCCAGTACTTC. Translated, it gives CASSLGPSGRAQETQYF. The entire variable domain, with the rest obtained from reference TRBV7-9 and TRBJ2-5, is as follows: DTGVSQNPRHKITKRGQNVTFRCDPISEHNRLYWYRQTLGQGPEFLTYFQNEAQLEKSRLLSDRFSAERPKGSFSTLEIQRTEQGDSAMYLCASSLGPSGRAQETQYFGPGTRLLVL.

This chain connects TRBV9 to TRBJ2-5, with 8 bases aligning to TRBD2. V dropped 4 bases and J dropped 5; count of bases not matched to a gene: 13. From germline, CDR1 is SGDLS and CDR2 YYNGEE. This CDR3 has 16 amino acids. CDR3 residues: CASSPLPGGGPETQYF. The CDR3 region has the DNA TGTGCCAGCAGCCCCCTCCCCGGGGGGGGCCCGGAGACCCAGTACTTC.

The rearrangement links TRBV5-6 to TRBJ1-5, with 10 bases that match TRBD1. CDR1 and CDR2 from the germline V gene are SGHDT and YYEEEE. V shed 0 bases and J 6 bases; nucleotides not matched to a gene: 3. There are 15 residues in the CDR3. CDR3 in DNA: TGTGCCAGCAGCTTGGGGGACAGGGGTGGTCAGCCCCAGCATTTT. It translates to CASSLGDRGGQPQHF.

This chain uses TRBV7-9 with TRBJ2-5; TRBD1 is a possible D gene (8 bases). The CDR3 is 14 amino acids. The V end was cut by 4 bases, the J end by 5 bases, with 14 bases between. The germline V gene encodes CDR1 SEHNR and CDR2 FQNEAQ (reference sequence). Written as DNA, the CDR3 is TGTGCCAGCAGCTCGGACAGGGAGGGGGAGACCCAGTACTTC. Its protein product is CASSSDREGETQYF.